This entry features one TCR beta chain sequence. This CDR3 is built from 17 residues. The germline gives CDR1 MNHEY, CDR2 SMNVEV (reference sequence). Trimming removed 6 bases from V and 3 bases from J, with 21 bases in between. The data belong to a study of blood T cell repertoires in COVID-19. Study summary: The cDNA or gDNA used as material had been derived from T cells, B-cell-depleted T cells, or PBMCs.

Sequencing used immunoSEQ multiplex PCR; TCRdb keeps in-frame clones, though not all of them. The data contain roughly 150,000 clones, over 80% of them singletons. During active infection, Seattle patients enrolled and were then monitored through disease. The chain links TRBV27 to TRBJ1-5; TRBD1 is a possible D gene (6 bases). The clonotype was recovered from a woman of 80 years or more with COVID-19, enrolled during active disease. Sequencing was performed on peripheral blood. The CDR3 sequence: CASRLQGLGRYNQPQHF. As DNA, the CDR3 is TGTGCCAGCAGGCTACAGGGCTTGGGGCGCTACAATCAGCCCCAGCATTTT.